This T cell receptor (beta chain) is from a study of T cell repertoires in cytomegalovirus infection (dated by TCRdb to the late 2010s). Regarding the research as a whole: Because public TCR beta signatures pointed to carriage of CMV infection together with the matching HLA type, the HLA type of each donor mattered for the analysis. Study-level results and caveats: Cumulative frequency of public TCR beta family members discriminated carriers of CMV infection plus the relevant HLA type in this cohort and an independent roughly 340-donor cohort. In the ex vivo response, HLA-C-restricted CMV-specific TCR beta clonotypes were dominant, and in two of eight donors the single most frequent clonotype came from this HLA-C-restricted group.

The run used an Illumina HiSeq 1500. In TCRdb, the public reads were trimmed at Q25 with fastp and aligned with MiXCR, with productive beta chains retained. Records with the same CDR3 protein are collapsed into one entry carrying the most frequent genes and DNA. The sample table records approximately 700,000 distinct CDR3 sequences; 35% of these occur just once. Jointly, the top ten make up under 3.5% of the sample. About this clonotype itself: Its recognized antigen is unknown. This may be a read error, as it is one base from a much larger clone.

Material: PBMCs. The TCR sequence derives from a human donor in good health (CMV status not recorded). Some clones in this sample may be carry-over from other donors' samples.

The CDR3 region reads CASSFFRIGLSHNTEDFF. The bases read TGTGCCAGCAGCTTTTTCCGTATCGGGTTATCGCATAACACTGAAGATTTCTTT. Rearrangement joined TRBV7-2 to TRBJ1-1; the D gene lacks a confident call. Measured from the cysteine to the phenylalanine, the CDR3 is 18 residues long. The only DNA kept is the CDR3, 54 bases in frame from the first base. CDR1 SGHTA and CDR2 FQGNSA were looked up in the germline V gene.